This TCR beta chain was sequenced in a study of cytomegalovirus exposure and HLA in healthy donors (dated 2017 in TCRdb). For the wider study: An earlier analysis of roughly 630 of the donors reported 250 to 300 Gb of sequence data and roughly 110 million unique TCR beta sequences from 150 million to 200 million T cells. An early release covering 550 to 700 HLA-typed donors comprised about 300 gigabases of sequencing data and tens of millions of unique TCR sequences. The genetic ancestry cluster associated with self-reported Caucasian donors included around 76% of the approximately 400 genotyped donors. The study was designed to test whether signatures of past pathogen exposure could be identified by cataloging public T cell receptors. The study profiled the T cell repertoires of some 610 subjects by immunosequencing and related them to cytomegalovirus serostatus. Besides the first cohort of about 730 subjects, a separate validation cohort made up of 120 different subjects was used. To predict cytomegalovirus infection status, the study combined high-throughput TCR immunosequencing, statistical association of individual TCRs with disease status, and machine learning. In a later analysis, previously published TCR beta repertoires from about 670 donors were re-analyzed and high-resolution HLA genotyping was added so that TCR occurrence patterns could be studied. In the later analysis, no new phenotypic data were used to find candidate immune exposures; instead, reliance was placed on TCR beta sequences and their occurrence across donors. An earlier analysis of some 600 of the donors applied high-throughput TCR beta sequencing to assess whether each TCR beta V gene segment acted as functional or pseudogenic. Donor age, sex, ethnicity and CMV serostatus were compiled together with the repertoire data. A later genetic analysis used genome-wide SNP genotypes for about 65% of the 666 donors, treating that subset as a discovery cohort. All discovery cohort repertoires had been generated using a single sequencing platform. HLA typing included class I and class II loci at four-digit resolution. The number of donors typed differed by locus, with about 629-640 for A, B, C, DRB1 and DQB1, roughly 520 for DQA1, over 600 for DPA1, and under 490 for DPB1. Because of strong linkage in the cohort, four or five DR-DQ haplotypes were treated as single units for association and clustering. Among a few hundred genotyped donors of the cohort, an average of approximately 250,000 unique TCR beta nucleotide sequences were sequenced per donor, around 20% of them non-productive.

The method behind the library was the immunoSEQ multiplex PCR assay. A mixture of 60 forward primers for TCR Vbeta segments and 13 reverse primers for TCR Jbeta segments was used in the multiplex PCR. The CDR3 region of rearranged TCR beta genes was amplified from genomic DNA by a multiplex PCR assay. The amplified TCR beta libraries were sequenced on the Illumina HiSeq System as 87-base-pair reads. In the source study's methods: A later analysis counted tens of millions of unique TCR beta chains across the 666 repertoires, and roughly 10 million of these chains were shared by at least two donors. Raw reads were error-corrected and collapsed into unique sequences by a nearest-neighbor algorithm in which closely related sequences were merged to remove PCR and sequencing errors. V, D and J gene segments were assigned by aligning CDR3 sequences to IMGT reference sequences. Each retained sequence needed at least a six-nucleotide match to both a V gene segment and a J gene segment. A rearrangement was called productive if the CDR3 had no stop codons and remained in frame with V and J, and every other rearrangement was called non-productive. Following IMGT convention, CDR3 was defined as the stretch from the second conserved V-encoded cysteine to the conserved J-encoded phenylalanine. The earlier analysis of fewer than 750 of the donors excluded sequences that lacked an unambiguous match to a single V gene segment. In an earlier analysis of 587 of the donors, a V segment was called functional when productive rearrangements were above 56.7%, and segregating when the standard deviation between donors exceeded 5%. A statistical classification framework was built for diagnosing cytomegalovirus status from the catalog of TCR beta chain sequences. In a later analysis, V and J genes were assigned by comparing TCR nucleotide sequences against IMGT/GENE-DB human TR gene sequences. A later analysis assigned CDR3 sequences and most-parsimonious VDJ recombination scenarios with the TCRdist pipeline. In a later analysis, each TCR beta chain was defined by its CDR3 amino acid sequence together with its V-gene family, and reads without a unique V-gene family were excluded. As a way to deal with suspected cross-contamination and a sequencing artifact, a later analysis dropped under 600 nucleotide sequences that were highly shared and had low generation probability. In a later analysis, a clonal expansion index was calculated for each public chain from normalized within-repertoire ranks of inferred template counts. A later analysis computed generation probabilities with a VDJ recombination model fitted to out-of-frame rearrangements, and checked the results against IGoR. In a later analysis, hypergeometric tests were used to score TCR-TCR, TCR-HLA and TCR-CMV co-occurrence, with a repertoire-size bias correction applied to TCR pairs. False discovery rates were estimated in a later analysis by permuting HLA or CMV assignments 20 times. A later analysis grouped co-occurring TCRs with DBSCAN, adding TCRdist sequence similarity when clustering within HLA-allele-positive subsets. For co-occurrence clustering, repertoires with fewer than 30,000 or more than 120,000 public chains were excluded, along with a handful of repertoires with anomalous nucleotide sharing. TCRdb limited this immuneACCESS table to in-frame rearrangements with V and J called. A share of clones is missing; checked studies link under half to unresolved V genes, and the rest is unexplained. D and trimming were read from the DNA, whereas the V and J calls and clone size are those reported in that table. The sample data list 150,000 to 200,000 clones, and around four fifths of these were observed just once. More than 4% of the sample rests with the top ten.

General study outcomes and caveats: The 87-base-pair reads could not distinguish some IMGT-functional V segments, including TRBV6-2 and TRBV6-3, so those segments were excluded. Most TCR sequences were seen in very few donors, while some public TCRs were found in many individuals. A total of 164 TCR beta chains were listed by the study as associated with cytomegalovirus. When HLA alleles, especially DR and DQ, strongly co-occurred, attributing TCR associations to individual alleles was difficult. The authors suggested that the approach could potentially be generalized to other disease states and immunological phenotypes. A later analysis found that TCR association rates varied across HLA loci, with DRB1 alleles showing the most associated TCRs and HLA-C alleles the fewest. CMV serostatus was the only immune exposure information available for the cohort. A later analysis associated 16,951 TCR beta sequences with specific HLA alleles at a false discovery rate of 0.05. A later analysis reported that several top co-occurrence clusters appeared linked to parvovirus B19, influenza, CMV and Epstein-Barr virus. A further reported finding was that TCR beta sequences accurately predicted the HLA-A and HLA-B alleles for most subjects in the first cohort. The sequencing pipeline was judged likely to have produced a cluster of highly shared sequence variants as a technical artifact. In vitro tests confirmed that a few of the cytomegalovirus-associated TCR beta chains recognize cytomegalovirus antigens. V-gene and J-gene trimming of TCR beta chains was associated with a missense DCLRE1C variant in a later genetic analysis, and the association was replicated in an independent cohort. A later analysis found that most CMV-associated TCR beta chains appeared HLA-restricted, with HLA associations seemingly driven largely by CMV exposure. Because counts were too low, roughly 17 rarely observed V segments, including chromosome 9 orphons, were left out of the earlier analysis of approximately 500 of the donors. A later genetic analysis reported fewer N-insertions in productive TCRs among donors in an Asian-associated ancestry cluster than the approximately 700-donor mean. Roughly uniform sequencing depth across donors was assumed in presence/absence analyses, although this assumption may not hold. Broadly in line with IMGT annotations, most TCR beta V segments showed up in productive rearrangements about 90% or about 30% of the time in an earlier analysis of a few hundred of the donors. Only TCR beta chains were sequenced in this cohort, and the absence of alpha or paired-chain data limited detectable features. Linkage disequilibrium might explain the correlated functional status among segregating V segments, but an unknown experimental factor could not be excluded. Because some donors lacked HLA typing at each locus, the association tests relied only on the typed subset. Compared with equally common non-associated chains, HLA-associated TCR beta chains in a later analysis were more clonally expanded and had lower generation probabilities. Cytomegalovirus status was reported to be diagnosed by the classifier with high specificity and sensitivity in both the original and validation cohorts.

The cohort was made up of around 720 healthy bone marrow donors. At the time of sampling, all cohort members were nominally healthy, though unrecorded immune exposures were likely present. The donor tested CMV seropositive, placing the donor among the 289 seropositive members of the cohort. Every donor gave a peripheral blood sample, and the peripheral blood mononuclear cells from that sample were used for TCR beta sequencing. Genomic DNA extraction from the blood cell samples was performed with the Qiagen DNeasy Blood Extraction Kit. The sample holds a few counts of this clone. Its target antigen remains unknown. Per-base quality was not reported, and no clone a single base away is much larger than it. V is pared back by 3 bases and J by 3 bases, with 20 bases lying between the germline termini. Including the terminal cysteine and phenylalanine, the CDR3 comprises 17 residues. CDR3 DNA only is kept here, 51 bases in frame from base 1. The germline V gene encodes CDR1 LNHDA and CDR2 SQIVND (reference sequence).

The source of this sequence is a girl aged 10 to 17 in good health and CMV-seropositive. The sample was PBMCs. Here the chain combines TRBV19 and TRBJ1-1, with an unclear D gene assignment. For the CDR3, the sequence is CASSMTAFGARDTEAFF. Read as DNA, the sequence is TGTGCCAGTAGTATGACTGCTTTCGGTGCCCGGGACACTGAAGCTTTCTTT.